Listed here is a single T cell receptor (beta chain). Repertoires were generated with immunoSEQ multiplex PCR, while TCRdb's copy carries only in-frame clones and drops some. The sample includes about 200,000 clones, about 88% of them seen just once. This entry is derived from a study of blood T cell repertoires in COVID-19. The specimen sequenced was peripheral blood. The TCR was taken from a man aged 45-60 years with COVID-19, enrolled during active disease.

CDR3 loop: CASTQGIGQPQHF. CDR3 sequence (DNA): TGTGCCAGCACCCAGGGGATAGGTCAGCCCCAGCATTTT. The rearrangement links TRBV6-5 to TRBJ1-5, with D tentatively TRBD1 (6 bases). The V end lost 7 bases, the J end lost 6 bases, and 13 bases lay between the germline ends. Per the germline V gene, CDR1 is MNHEY and CDR2 is SVGAGI. This CDR3 comprises 13 residues.